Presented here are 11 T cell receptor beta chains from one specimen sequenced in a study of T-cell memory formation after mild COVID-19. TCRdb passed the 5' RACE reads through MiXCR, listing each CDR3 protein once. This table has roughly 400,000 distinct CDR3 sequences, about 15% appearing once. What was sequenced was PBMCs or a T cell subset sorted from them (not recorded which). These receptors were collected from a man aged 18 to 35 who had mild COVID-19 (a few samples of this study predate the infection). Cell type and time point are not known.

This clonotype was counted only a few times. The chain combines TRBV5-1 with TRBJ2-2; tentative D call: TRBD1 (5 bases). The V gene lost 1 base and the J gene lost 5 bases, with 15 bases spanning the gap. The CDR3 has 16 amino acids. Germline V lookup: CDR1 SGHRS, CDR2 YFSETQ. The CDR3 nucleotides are TGCGCCAGCAGCTTGACCACAATTGGGGCTACCGGGGAGCTGTTTTTT. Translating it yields CASSLTTIGATGELFF.

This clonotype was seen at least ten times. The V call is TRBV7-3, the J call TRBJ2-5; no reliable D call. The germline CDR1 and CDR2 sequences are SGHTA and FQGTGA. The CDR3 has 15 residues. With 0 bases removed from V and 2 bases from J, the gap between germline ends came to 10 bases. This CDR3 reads CASSLTSAPQETQYF. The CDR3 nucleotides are TGTGCCAGCAGCTTAACCTCAGCGCCTCAAGAGACCCAGTACTTC.

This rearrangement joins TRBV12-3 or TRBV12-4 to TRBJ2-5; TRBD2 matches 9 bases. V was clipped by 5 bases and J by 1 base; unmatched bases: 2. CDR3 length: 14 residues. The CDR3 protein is CASSASGAQETQYF. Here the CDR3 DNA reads TGTGCCAGCAGTGCTAGCGGGGCCCAAGAGACCCAGTACTTC.

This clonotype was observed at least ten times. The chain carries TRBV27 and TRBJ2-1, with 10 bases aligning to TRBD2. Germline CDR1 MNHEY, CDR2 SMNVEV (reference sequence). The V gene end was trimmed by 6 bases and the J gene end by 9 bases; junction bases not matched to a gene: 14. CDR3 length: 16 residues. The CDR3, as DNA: TGTGCCAGCAGACGACGACCTAGCGGGGGATCGTTTGAGCAGTTCTTC. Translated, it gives CASRRRPSGGSFEQFF.

Here the CDR3 DNA reads TGTGCCAGCACAGACCACCTAGGACTAGCGGGAACCACAGATACGCAGTATTTT. This codes for CASTDHLGLAGTTDTQYF. The rearrangement uses TRBV6-5 and TRBJ2-3, with 12 bases identical to TRBD2. The J segment lost 2 bases and the V segment lost 7 bases, leaving 13 bases of the junction unmatched. CDR3 length: 18 residues. Looked up from germline, CDR1 is MNHEY and CDR2 is SVGAGI.

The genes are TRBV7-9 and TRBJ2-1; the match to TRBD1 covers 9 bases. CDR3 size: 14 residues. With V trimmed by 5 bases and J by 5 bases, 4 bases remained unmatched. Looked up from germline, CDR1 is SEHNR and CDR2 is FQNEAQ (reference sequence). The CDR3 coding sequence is TGTGCCAGCAGCCCGACAGGGGGGGACAATGAGCAGTTCTTC. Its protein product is CASSPTGGDNEQFF.

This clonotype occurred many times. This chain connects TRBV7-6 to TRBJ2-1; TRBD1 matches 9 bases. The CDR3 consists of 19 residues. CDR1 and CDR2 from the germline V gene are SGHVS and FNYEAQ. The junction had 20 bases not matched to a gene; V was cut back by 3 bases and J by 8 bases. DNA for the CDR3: TGTGCCAGCAGCTTGGCGTTTAGGACCGGGACAGGGAAGCGGGATGAGCAGTTCTTC. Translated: CASSLAFRTGTGKRDEQFF.

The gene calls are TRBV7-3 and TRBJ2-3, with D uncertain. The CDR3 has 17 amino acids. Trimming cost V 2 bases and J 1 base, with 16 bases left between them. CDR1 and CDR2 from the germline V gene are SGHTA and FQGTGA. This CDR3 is CASSLGLGQRGTDTQYF. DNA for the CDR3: TGTGCCAGCAGCTTAGGTCTGGGCCAAAGGGGCACAGATACGCAGTATTTT.

The CDR3 here is CASTPKGRTSPLHF. The DNA for the CDR3 is TGTGCCAGCACCCCGAAGGGGCGCACTTCACCCCTCCACTTT. V usage is TRBV6-2 or TRBV6-3 and J usage is TRBJ1-6; weak D call: TRBD1 (5 bases). CDR3 length: 14 amino acids. CDR1 is MNHEY and CDR2 is SVGEGT in the germline V gene. Deletions cut 7 bases from V and 9 bases from J, with 16 bases between.

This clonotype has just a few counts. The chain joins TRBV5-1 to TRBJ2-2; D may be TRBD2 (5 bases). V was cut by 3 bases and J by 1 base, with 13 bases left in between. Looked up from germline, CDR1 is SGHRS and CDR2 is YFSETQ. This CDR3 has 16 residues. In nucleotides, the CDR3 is TGCGCCAGCAGCTCACTGTGGACTGAGAACACCGGGGAGCTGTTTTTT. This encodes CASSSLWTENTGELFF.

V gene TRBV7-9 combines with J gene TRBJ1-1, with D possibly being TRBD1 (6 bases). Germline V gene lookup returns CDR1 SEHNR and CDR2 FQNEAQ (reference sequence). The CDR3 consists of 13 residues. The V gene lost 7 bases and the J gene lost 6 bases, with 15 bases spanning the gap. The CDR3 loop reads CASIPAWTAEAFF. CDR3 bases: TGTGCCAGCATTCCCGCCTGGACAGCTGAAGCTTTCTTT. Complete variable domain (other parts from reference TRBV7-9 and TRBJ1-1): DTGVSQNPRHKITKRGQNVTFRCDPISEHNRLYWYRQTLGQGPEFLTYFQNEAQLEKSRLLSDRFSAERPKGSFSTLEIQRTEQGDSAMYLCASIPAWTAEAFFGQGTRLTVV.